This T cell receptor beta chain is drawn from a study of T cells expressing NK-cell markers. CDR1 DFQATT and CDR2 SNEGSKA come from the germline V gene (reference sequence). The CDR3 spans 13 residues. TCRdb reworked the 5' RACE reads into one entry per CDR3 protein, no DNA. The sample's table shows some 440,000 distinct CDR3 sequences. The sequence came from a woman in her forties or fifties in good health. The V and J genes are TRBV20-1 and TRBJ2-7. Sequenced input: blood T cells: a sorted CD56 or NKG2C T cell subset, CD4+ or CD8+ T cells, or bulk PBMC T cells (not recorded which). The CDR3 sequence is CSARSGRAYEQYF.